A selection of T cell receptor beta chains follows, all from one sample in a study of CD8+ T cells in alopecia areata. The assay was immunoSEQ multiplex PCR, and TCRdb's table has in-frame clones only and misses some. The table shows fewer than 40,000 clones, with approximately 52% occurring only once. What was sequenced was NKG2D-high CD8+ T cells sorted from blood. These receptors were collected from a human donor with alopecia areata. Each CDR3 is given without its conserved first and last residue.

12,TRBJ2-7,TRBV27,ASSLYGISYEQY
12,TRBJ2-5,TRBV7-9,ASSPEVLGGTQY
11,TRBJ1-5,TRBV29-1,SVVGGYGQPQH
12,TRBJ2-5,TRBV5-4,ASSLVGSGETQY
13,TRBJ2-3,TRBV14,ASSEGTGSRSTQY
11,TRBJ2-4,TRBV7-8,ASSLPDGDIQY
12,TRBJ2-1,TRBV27,ASTSAGTRDEQF
16,TRBJ1-1,TRBV14,ASSPDGPRTDLNTEAF
12,TRBJ2-7,TRBV2,ASSATSGSYEQY
9,TRBJ2-1,TRBV19,ASSRTSGQF
12,TRBJ2-5,TRBV7-7,ASGAGGYQETQY
9,TRBJ2-7,TRBV30,AWRVGYEQY
13,TRBJ1-4,TRBV4-3,ASSQDPGSNEKLF
14,TRBJ1-2,TRBV13,ASSLGRGRGKYGYT
10,TRBJ2-7,TRBV7-9,ASSPPADEQY
12,TRBJ1-1,TRBV7-9,ASSSTGDQIEAF
12,TRBJ1-2,TRBV7-9,ASSKQGTNYGYT
13,TRBJ2-4,TRBV4-1,ASSPANGGENIQY
12,TRBJ2-2,TRBV19,ASSMRQVAGELF
11,TRBJ2-7,TRBV29-1,SVEGGTKGEQY
11,TRBJ2-5,TRBV25-1,ATGREGAETQY
13,TRBJ2-1,TRBV6-5,ASRVAGYSYNEQF
13,TRBJ2-1,TRBV30,AWRPLAGGNNEQF
15,TRBJ2-1,TRBV4-2,ASSQVNLGLADNEQF
15,TRBJ2-3,TRBV28,ASSPRLGVLSTDTQY
12,TRBJ2-7,TRBV13,ASSPGQGAYEQY
13,TRBJ2-7,TRBV27,ASSPTGDPFYEQY
13,TRBJ2-1,TRBV9,ASSVEDYKYNEQF
12,TRBJ2-7,TRBV7-9,ASSPRTGTYEQY
13,TRBJ2-5,TRBV14,ASSQVWRREETQY
12,TRBJ1-5,TRBV5-1,ASSLTGGNQPQH
12,TRBJ1-1,TRBV13,ASSLDGRNTEAF
12,TRBJ2-7,TRBV11-2,ASSFPAGADEQY
12,TRBJ2-7,TRBV4-3,ASYEGRSSYEQY
12,TRBJ2-5,TRBV2,ASSHVGRAETQY
15,TRBJ2-1,TRBV7-9,ASSPKRLAGGPGEQF
11,TRBJ2-7,TRBV6-5,ASSSSLGYEQY
12,TRBJ2-1,TRBV2,AGGEAGSYNEQF
11,TRBJ1-1,TRBV29-1,SVDEGMNTEAF
12,TRBJ2-5,TRBV4-1,ASSQVYSGETQY
9,TRBJ2-1,TRBV6-5,ASNADNEQF
13,TRBJ1-3,TRBV14,ASSQPGRWGNTIY
12,TRBJ2-1,TRBV29-1,SALGLAGYNEQF
11,TRBJ2-7,TRBV2,ASSDGGDYEQY
11,TRBJ2-5,TRBV7-3,ASSLKDRETQY
14,.,TRBV18,ASSSISGKERYEQY
14,TRBJ2-5,TRBV2,ASRETNGGPRETQY
12,TRBJ1-1,TRBV19,ATRTGTDNTEAF
9,TRBJ1-2,TRBV9,ASSATGGYT
13,TRBJ2-2,TRBV14,ASRPSTGNTGELF
14,TRBJ1-5,TRBV4-2,ASSQELWGSNQPQH